This is a list of T cell receptor beta chains from one sample in a study of beta chain features in type 1 diabetes. Assay used: immunoSEQ multiplex PCR; TCRdb lists only in-frame clones, some missing. The data show around 280,000 clones, with about 15% seen just once and roughly 0.015% held by the top ten. Sequenced material: naive CD4+ T cells from blood. The receptors were sampled from a man aged 18 to 30 with type 1 diabetes. The CDR3 runs from the conserved cysteine through the conserved F or W. A D gene is named only where the DNA matches it firmly. Not all rows give a size; the values are once, few, many and, for expanded clones, a class.

abundance: -; v_gene: TRBV6-6; d_gene: -; j_gene: TRBJ2-3; CDR3aa: CASRYTDTQYF; CDR3nt: TGTGCCAGCAGGTACACAGATACGCAGTATTTT
abundance: -; v_gene: TRBV18; d_gene: -; j_gene: TRBJ2-2; CDR3aa: CASSPPSRNTGELFF; CDR3nt: TGTGCCAGCTCACCACCGTCCAGGAACACCGGGGAGCTGTTTTTT
abundance: -; v_gene: TRBV7-2; d_gene: TRBD2; j_gene: TRBJ2-1; CDR3aa: CASSLVAGGSRRSYNEQFF; CDR3nt: TGTGCCAGCAGCTTAGTGGCGGGAGGGAGTCGGAGGTCCTACAATGAGCAGTTCTTC
abundance: few; v_gene: TRBV5-4; d_gene: TRBD2; j_gene: TRBJ2-2; CDR3aa: CASSMGLVGGELFF; CDR3nt: TGTGCCAGCAGCATGGGACTAGTTGGCGGGGAGCTGTTTTTT
abundance: -; v_gene: TRBV7-9; d_gene: TRBD1; j_gene: TRBJ2-7; CDR3aa: CASSLAGTVNEQYF; CDR3nt: TGTGCCAGCAGCTTAGCCGGGACAGTGAACGAGCAGTACTTC
abundance: few; v_gene: TRBV27; d_gene: -; j_gene: TRBJ2-1; CDR3aa: CATAPGLNYNEQFF; CDR3nt: TGTGCCACCGCACCGGGACTCAATTACAATGAGCAGTTCTTC
abundance: -; v_gene: TRBV5-4; d_gene: -; j_gene: TRBJ2-5; CDR3aa: CASSLRLDPGETQYF; CDR3nt: TGTGCCAGCAGCCTCCGACTAGATCCAGGGGAGACCCAGTACTTC
abundance: -; v_gene: TRBV5-5; d_gene: -; j_gene: TRBJ2-7; CDR3aa: CASRSRQSSYEQYF; CDR3nt: TGTGCCAGCAGATCCAGACAGAGTTCCTACGAGCAGTACTTC
abundance: -; v_gene: TRBV7-9; d_gene: TRBD2; j_gene: TRBJ2-5; CDR3aa: CASSPSGSLGTQYF; CDR3nt: TGTGCCAGCAGCCCTAGCGGGAGCCTAGGGACCCAGTACTTC
abundance: few; v_gene: TRBV11-2; d_gene: TRBD2; j_gene: TRBJ2-1; CDR3aa: CASSTMTSSEQFF; CDR3nt: TGTGCCAGCAGCACCATGACTAGCTCTGAGCAGTTCTTC
abundance: -; v_gene: TRBV30; d_gene: TRBD1; j_gene: TRBJ2-6; CDR3aa: CAWSSGTGGSGANVLTF; CDR3nt: TGTGCCTGGAGTTCCGGGACAGGGGGCTCCGGGGCCAACGTCCTGACTTTC
abundance: -; v_gene: TRBV10-3; d_gene: -; j_gene: TRBJ2-3; CDR3aa: CAISDDSPDTQYF; CDR3nt: TGTGCCATCAGTGATGACAGCCCAGATACGCAGTATTTT
abundance: -; v_gene: TRBV6-1; d_gene: -; j_gene: TRBJ2-3; CDR3aa: CASSVIGGGTDTQYF; CDR3nt: TGTGCCAGCAGTGTCATTGGCGGGGGCACAGATACGCAGTATTTT
abundance: few; v_gene: TRBV7-2; d_gene: TRBD2; j_gene: TRBJ2-3; CDR3aa: CASSPLAGGADTQYF; CDR3nt: TGTGCCAGCAGCCCTCTAGCGGGAGGTGCAGATACGCAGTATTTT
abundance: -; v_gene: TRBV4-3; d_gene: -; j_gene: TRBJ2-5; CDR3aa: CASSQWGRTEETQYF; CDR3nt: TGCGCCAGCAGCCAATGGGGGCGGACAGAAGAGACCCAGTACTTC
abundance: few; v_gene: TRBV4-1; d_gene: TRBD1; j_gene: TRBJ1-1; CDR3aa: CASSRMGQSEAFF; CDR3nt: TGCGCCAGCAGCCGTATGGGACAGTCAGAAGCTTTCTTT
abundance: few; v_gene: TRBV7-8; d_gene: -; j_gene: TRBJ2-3; CDR3aa: CASSSQDRNTQYF; CDR3nt: TGTGCCAGCAGCTCCCAGGATCGGAATACGCAGTATTTT
abundance: -; v_gene: TRBV7-8; d_gene: TRBD1; j_gene: TRBJ2-5; CDR3aa: CASSFQGARETQYF; CDR3nt: TGTGCCAGCAGCTTTCAGGGGGCACGGGAGACCCAGTACTTC
abundance: few; v_gene: TRBV29-1; d_gene: TRBD1; j_gene: TRBJ2-5; CDR3aa: CSVDEGARISETQYF; CDR3nt: TGCAGCGTTGACGAGGGGGCGAGGATCTCAGAGACCCAGTACTTC
abundance: few; v_gene: TRBV29-1; d_gene: -; j_gene: TRBJ1-1; CDR3aa: CSVDLQGNSEAFF; CDR3nt: TGCAGCGTGGATTTACAGGGTAACTCTGAAGCTTTCTTT
abundance: -; v_gene: TRBV5-6; d_gene: TRBD1; j_gene: TRBJ2-7; CDR3aa: CASSFWDRGHEQYF; CDR3nt: TGTGCCAGCAGCTTCTGGGACAGGGGGCACGAGCAGTACTTC
abundance: few; v_gene: TRBV18; d_gene: -; j_gene: TRBJ1-2; CDR3aa: CASSPDRIYGYTF; CDR3nt: TGTGCCAGCTCACCAGACAGGATCTATGGCTACACCTTC
abundance: few; v_gene: TRBV9; d_gene: -; j_gene: TRBJ2-5; CDR3aa: CASSVAERVETQYF; CDR3nt: TGTGCCAGCAGCGTAGCTGAGAGGGTGGAGACCCAGTACTTC
abundance: -; v_gene: TRBV4-1; d_gene: -; j_gene: TRBJ1-4; CDR3aa: CASSQARESNEKLFF; CDR3nt: TGCGCCAGCAGCCAAGCGAGGGAATCTAATGAAAAACTGTTTTTT
abundance: -; v_gene: TRBV5-1; d_gene: -; j_gene: TRBJ1-1; CDR3aa: CASSLWGGGGTEAFF; CDR3nt: TGCGCCAGCAGCTTGTGGGGGGGCGGGGGGACTGAAGCTTTCTTT
abundance: few; v_gene: TRBV28; d_gene: -; j_gene: TRBJ2-7; CDR3aa: CASSHGRGGQYF; CDR3nt: TGTGCCAGCAGTCATGGGCGGGGTGGGCAGTACTTC
abundance: -; v_gene: TRBV30; d_gene: -; j_gene: TRBJ2-2; CDR3aa: CAWSLNTGELFF; CDR3nt: TGTGCCTGGAGTTTAAACACCGGGGAGCTGTTTTTT
abundance: few; v_gene: TRBV9; d_gene: TRBD2; j_gene: TRBJ2-3; CDR3aa: CASSVRQLTSGRDTQYF; CDR3nt: TGTGCCAGCAGCGTAAGACAACTGACTAGCGGGAGGGATACGCAGTATTTT
abundance: few; v_gene: TRBV5-1; d_gene: TRBD2; j_gene: TRBJ2-1; CDR3aa: CASSLSSGGAKEQFF; CDR3nt: TGCGCCAGCAGCTTGAGTAGCGGGGGGGCGAAAGAGCAGTTCTTC